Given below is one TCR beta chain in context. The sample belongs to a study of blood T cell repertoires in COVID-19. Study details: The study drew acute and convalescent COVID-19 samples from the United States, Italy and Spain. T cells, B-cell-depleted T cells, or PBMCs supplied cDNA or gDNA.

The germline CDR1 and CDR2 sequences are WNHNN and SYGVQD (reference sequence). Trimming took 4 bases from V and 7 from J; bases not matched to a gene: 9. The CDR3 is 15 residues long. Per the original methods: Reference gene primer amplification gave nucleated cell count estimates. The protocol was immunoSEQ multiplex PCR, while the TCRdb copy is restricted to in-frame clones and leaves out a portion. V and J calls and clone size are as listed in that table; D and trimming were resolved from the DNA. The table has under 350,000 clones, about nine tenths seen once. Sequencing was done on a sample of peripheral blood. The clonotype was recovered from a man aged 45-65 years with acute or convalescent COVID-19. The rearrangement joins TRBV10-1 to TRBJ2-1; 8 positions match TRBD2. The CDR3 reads CASSASGGARNEQFF. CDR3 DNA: TGCGCCAGCAGTGCTTCCGGGGGGGCCCGGAATGAGCAGTTCTTC.